This T cell receptor (beta chain) was identified during a study of blood T cell repertoires in COVID-19. Study at large: Samples of COVID-19 (acute and convalescent) were obtained from the United States, Italy and Spain. Sample material is recorded as cDNA or gDNA derived from T cells, B-cell-depleted T cells, or PBMCs.

Original analysis: From reference gene primer amplification, estimates of nucleated cell counts were derived. Sequencing used immunoSEQ multiplex PCR; TCRdb keeps in-frame clones, though not all of them. Clonal size and the V and J genes are those of that table, whereas D and trimming came from the DNA. Of 250,000 to 350,000 clones in the sample, approximately 86% were seen once. The length of the CDR3 is 16 residues. Germline V CDR1 and CDR2: SGHNT, YYREEE (reference sequence). Losses at the gene ends were 4 bases for V and 4 bases for J; bases not matched to a gene: 10. The chain uses TRBV5-4 and TRBJ2-5, with 10 bases identical to TRBD2. Material: peripheral blood. The sequence derives from a woman in her twenties or thirties who had recovered from COVID-19. The CDR3 region is CASSPGTSDIGETQYF. The CDR3 nucleotides read TGTGCCAGCAGCCCGGGGACTAGCGATATCGGAGAGACCCAGTACTTC. The whole variable domain, remainder taken from reference TRBV5-4 and TRBJ2-5, is ETGVTQSPTHLIKTRGQQVTLRCSSQSGHNTVSWYQQALGQGPQFIFQYYREEENGRGNFPPRFSGLQFPNYSSELNVNALELDDSALYLCASSPGTSDIGETQYFGPGTRLLVL.